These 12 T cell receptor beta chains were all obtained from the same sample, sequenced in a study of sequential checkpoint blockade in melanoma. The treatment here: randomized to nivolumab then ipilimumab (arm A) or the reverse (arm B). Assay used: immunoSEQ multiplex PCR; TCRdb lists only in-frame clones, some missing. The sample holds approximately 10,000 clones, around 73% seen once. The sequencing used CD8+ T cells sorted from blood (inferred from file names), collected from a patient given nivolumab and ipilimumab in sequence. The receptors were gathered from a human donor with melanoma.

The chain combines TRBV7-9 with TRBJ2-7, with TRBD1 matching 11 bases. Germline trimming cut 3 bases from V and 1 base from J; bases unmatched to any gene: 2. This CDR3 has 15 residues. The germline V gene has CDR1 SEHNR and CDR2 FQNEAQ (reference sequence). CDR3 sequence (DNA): TGTGCCAGCAGCTTTCGGGACAGGGGGTCCTACGAGCAGTACTTC. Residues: CASSFRDRGSYEQYF.

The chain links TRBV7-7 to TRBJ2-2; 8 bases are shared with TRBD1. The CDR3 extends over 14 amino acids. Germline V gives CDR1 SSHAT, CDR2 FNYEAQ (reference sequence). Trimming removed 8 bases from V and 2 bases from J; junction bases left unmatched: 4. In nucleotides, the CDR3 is TGTGCCAGCTCGACAGGGGTAAACACCGGGGAGCTGTTTTTT. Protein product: CASSTGVNTGELFF.

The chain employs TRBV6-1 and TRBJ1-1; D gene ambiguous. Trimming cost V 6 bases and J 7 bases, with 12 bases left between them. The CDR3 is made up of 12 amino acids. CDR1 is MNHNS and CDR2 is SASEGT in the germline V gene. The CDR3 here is CASRGEVIEAFF. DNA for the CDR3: TGTGCCAGCAGGGGAGAGGTGATTGAAGCTTTCTTT.

The CDR3 reads CASSPQYNYNEQFF. In DNA form, the CDR3 reads TGTGCCAGCAGCCCCCAGTATAACTACAATGAGCAGTTCTTC. This rearrangement joins TRBV9 to TRBJ2-1; no definite D call. The CDR3 is made up of 14 amino acids. Deletions cut 4 bases from V and 3 bases from J, with 11 bases between. CDR1 and CDR2 (germline): SGDLS, YYNGEE.

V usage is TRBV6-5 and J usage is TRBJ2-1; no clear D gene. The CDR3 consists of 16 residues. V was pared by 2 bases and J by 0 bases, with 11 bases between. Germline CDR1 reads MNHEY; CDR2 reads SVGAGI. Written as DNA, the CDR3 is TGTGCCAGCAGTTACAATGGCGGAAGCTCCTACAATGAGCAGTTCTTC. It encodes CASSYNGGSSYNEQFF.

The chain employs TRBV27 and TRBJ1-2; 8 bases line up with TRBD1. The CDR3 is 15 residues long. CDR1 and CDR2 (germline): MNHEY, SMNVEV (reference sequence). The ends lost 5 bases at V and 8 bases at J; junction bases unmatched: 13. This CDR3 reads CASSEGGQGAEGYTF. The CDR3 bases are TGTGCCAGCAGTGAAGGAGGGCAGGGGGCAGAAGGCTACACCTTC.

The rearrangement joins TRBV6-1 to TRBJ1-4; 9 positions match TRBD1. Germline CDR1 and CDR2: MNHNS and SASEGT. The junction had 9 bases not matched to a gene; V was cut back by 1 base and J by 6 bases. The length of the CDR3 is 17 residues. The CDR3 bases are TGTGCCAGCAGTGAAGTGACAGGGGGTGGGGGGGATGAAAAACTGTTTTTT. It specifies CASSEVTGGGGDEKLFF.

The CDR3 is CASSGLAGGPREQFF. The CDR3 nucleotides read TGTGCCAGCAGTGGCCTAGCGGGGGGCCCTCGCGAGCAGTTCTTC. This chain uses TRBV6-4 with TRBJ2-1; TRBD2 agrees at 11 bases. CDR3 length: 15 amino acids. The V gene end was trimmed by 4 bases and the J gene end by 10 bases; junction bases not matched to a gene: 9. Per germline, CDR1 MRHNA and CDR2 SNTAGT.

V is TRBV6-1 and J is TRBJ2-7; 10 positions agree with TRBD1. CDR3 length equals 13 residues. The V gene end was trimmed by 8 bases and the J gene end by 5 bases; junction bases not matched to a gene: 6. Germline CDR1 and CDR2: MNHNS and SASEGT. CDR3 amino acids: CASGDRGYNEQYF. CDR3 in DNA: TGTGCCAGCGGGGACAGGGGCTATAACGAGCAGTACTTC.

The chain's CDR3 is CASTFGGEEQYF. The CDR3 nucleotides read TGTGCCAGCACCTTCGGGGGAGAAGAGCAGTACTTC. The chain joins TRBV6-1 to TRBJ2-7, with D perhaps TRBD2 (6 bases). The CDR3 is 12 residues long. Germline V gene data show CDR1 as MNHNS and CDR2 as SASEGT. The germline V and J ends were trimmed by 7 bases and 7 bases, with 14 bases remaining between them.

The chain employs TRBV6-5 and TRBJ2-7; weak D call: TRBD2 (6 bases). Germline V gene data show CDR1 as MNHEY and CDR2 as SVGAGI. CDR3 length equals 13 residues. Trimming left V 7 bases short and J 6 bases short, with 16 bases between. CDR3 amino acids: CASTASPRGEQYV. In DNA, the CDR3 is TGTGCCAGCACCGCGAGCCCGCGGGGCGAGCAGTACGTC.

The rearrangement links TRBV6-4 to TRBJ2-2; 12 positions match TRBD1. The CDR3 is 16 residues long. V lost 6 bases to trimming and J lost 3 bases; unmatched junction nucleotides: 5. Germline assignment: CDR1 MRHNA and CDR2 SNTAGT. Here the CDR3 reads CASSPGQGADTGELFF. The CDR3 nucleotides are TGTGCCAGCAGCCCGGGACAGGGGGCGGACACCGGGGAGCTGTTTTTT.